This T cell receptor (beta chain) was identified in a study of T-cell reconstitution after alpha-beta-depleted transplantation in children. General study findings and limits: Certain patients had high TCRbeta diversity at day 60, and it came from recipient T cells and thymic progenitors that survived. Expanded clones from the graft, numbering several hundred, reportedly supplied alpha-beta T cells about two months after transplant. T-cell counts and diversity at one year following transplant were attributed mainly to newly produced T cells.

The CDR3 covers 15 residues. Per germline, CDR1 SGHDT and CDR2 YYEEEE. Trimming shortened V by 0 bases and J by 1 base, and 11 bases separated the two germline ends. Unique molecular identifiers were used to barcode this TCRbeta library. MiXCR, run by TCRdb on the PCR reads, gives a single entry per CDR3 protein. The data contain about 300,000 distinct CDR3 sequences, roughly a tenth of them seen just once; the ten biggest clones take up over 6%. As for this clonotype: The target antigen is unknown.

Source: PBMCs, taken before TCRalphabeta/CD19-depleted stem cell transplant. This rearrangement joins TRBV5-6 to TRBJ2-7; the D is unclear. The receptor was derived from a boy younger than two with acute myeloid leukemia, due to receive a stem cell transplant. The CDR3 sequence: CASSLVGISSYEQYF. CDR3 bases: TGTGCCAGCAGCTTGGTGGGCATATCTTCCTACGAGCAGTACTTC.